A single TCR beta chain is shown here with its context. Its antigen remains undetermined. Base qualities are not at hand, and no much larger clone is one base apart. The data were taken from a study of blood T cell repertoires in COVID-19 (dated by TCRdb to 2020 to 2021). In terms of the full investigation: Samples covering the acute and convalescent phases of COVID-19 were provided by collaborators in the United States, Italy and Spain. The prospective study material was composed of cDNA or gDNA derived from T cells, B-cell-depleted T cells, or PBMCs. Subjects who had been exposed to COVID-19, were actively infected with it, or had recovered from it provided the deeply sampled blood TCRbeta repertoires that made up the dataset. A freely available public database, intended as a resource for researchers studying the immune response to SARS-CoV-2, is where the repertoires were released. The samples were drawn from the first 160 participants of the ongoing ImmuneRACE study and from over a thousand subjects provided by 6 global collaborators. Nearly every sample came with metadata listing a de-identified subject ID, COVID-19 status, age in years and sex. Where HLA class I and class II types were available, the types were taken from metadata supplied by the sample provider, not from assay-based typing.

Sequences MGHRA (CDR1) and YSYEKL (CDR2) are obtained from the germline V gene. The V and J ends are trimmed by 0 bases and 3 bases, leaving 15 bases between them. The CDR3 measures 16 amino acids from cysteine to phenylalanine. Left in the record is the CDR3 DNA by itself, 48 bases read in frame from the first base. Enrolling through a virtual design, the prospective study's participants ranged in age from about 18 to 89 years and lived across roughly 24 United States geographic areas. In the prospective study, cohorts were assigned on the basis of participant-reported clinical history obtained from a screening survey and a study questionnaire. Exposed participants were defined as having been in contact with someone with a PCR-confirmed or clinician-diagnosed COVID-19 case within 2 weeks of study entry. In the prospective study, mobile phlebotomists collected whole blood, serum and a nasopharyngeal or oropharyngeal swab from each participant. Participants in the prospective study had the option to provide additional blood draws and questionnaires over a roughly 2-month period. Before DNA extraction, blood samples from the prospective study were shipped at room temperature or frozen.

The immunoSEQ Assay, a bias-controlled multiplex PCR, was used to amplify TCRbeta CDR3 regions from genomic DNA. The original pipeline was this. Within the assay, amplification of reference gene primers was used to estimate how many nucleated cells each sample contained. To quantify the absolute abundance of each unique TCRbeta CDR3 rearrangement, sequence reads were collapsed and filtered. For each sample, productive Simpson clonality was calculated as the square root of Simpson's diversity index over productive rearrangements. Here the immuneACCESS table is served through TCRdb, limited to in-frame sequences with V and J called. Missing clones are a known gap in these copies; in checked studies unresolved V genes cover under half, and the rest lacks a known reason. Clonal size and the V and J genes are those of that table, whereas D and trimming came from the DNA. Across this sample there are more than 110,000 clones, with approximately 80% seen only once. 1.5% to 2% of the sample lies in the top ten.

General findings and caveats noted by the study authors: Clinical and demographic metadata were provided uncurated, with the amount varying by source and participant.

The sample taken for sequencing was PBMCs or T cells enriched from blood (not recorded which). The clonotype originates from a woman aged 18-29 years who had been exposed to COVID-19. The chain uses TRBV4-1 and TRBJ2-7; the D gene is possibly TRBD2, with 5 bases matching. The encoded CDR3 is CASSQDQIREGYEQYF. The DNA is TGCGCCAGCAGCCAAGATCAAATAAGAGAGGGCTACGAGCAGTACTTC.